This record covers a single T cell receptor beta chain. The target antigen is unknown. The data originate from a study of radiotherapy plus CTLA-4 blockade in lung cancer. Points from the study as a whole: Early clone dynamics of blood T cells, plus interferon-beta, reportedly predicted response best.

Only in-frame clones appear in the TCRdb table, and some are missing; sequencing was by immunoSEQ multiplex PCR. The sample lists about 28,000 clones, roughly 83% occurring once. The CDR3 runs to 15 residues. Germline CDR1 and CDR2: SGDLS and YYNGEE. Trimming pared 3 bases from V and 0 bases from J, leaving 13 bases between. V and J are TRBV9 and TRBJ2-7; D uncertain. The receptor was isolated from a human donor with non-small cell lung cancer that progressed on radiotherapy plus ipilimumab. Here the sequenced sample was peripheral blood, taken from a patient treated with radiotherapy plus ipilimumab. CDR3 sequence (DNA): TGTGCCAGCAGCGCAACGGACGGTCCCTCCTACGAGCAGTACTTC. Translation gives CASSATDGPSYEQYF.